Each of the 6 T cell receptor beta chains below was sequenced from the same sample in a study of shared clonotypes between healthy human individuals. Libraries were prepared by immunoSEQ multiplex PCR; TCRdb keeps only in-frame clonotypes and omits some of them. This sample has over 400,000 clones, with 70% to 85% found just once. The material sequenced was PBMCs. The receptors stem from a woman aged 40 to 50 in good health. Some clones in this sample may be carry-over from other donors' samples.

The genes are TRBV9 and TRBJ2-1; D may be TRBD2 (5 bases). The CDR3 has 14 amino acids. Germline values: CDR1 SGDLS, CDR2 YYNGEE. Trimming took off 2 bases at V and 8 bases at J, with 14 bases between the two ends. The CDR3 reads CASSVLSAQDEQFF. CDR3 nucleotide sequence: TGTGCCAGCAGCGTTCTTAGCGCTCAGGATGAGCAGTTCTTC.

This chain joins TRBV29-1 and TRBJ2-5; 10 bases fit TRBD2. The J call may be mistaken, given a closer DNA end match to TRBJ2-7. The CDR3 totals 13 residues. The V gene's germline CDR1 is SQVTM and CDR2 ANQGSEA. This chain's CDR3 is CSVGTSGSYEQYF. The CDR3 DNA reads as TGCAGCGTTGGGACTAGCGGCTCCTACGAGCAGTACTTC.

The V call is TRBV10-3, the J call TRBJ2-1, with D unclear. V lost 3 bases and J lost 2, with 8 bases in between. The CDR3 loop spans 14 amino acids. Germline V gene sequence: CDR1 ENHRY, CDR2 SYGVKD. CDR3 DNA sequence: TGTGCCATCAGTGATGTGGATCCCTACAATGAGCAGTTCTTC. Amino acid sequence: CAISDVDPYNEQFF.

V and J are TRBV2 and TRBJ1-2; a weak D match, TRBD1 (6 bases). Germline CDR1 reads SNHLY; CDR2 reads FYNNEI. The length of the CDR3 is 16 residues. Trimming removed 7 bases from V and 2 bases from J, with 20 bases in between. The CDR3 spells CASKGDSLRSNYGYTF. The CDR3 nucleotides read TGTGCCAGCAAGGGGGACTCACTACGCTCCAACTATGGCTACACCTTC.

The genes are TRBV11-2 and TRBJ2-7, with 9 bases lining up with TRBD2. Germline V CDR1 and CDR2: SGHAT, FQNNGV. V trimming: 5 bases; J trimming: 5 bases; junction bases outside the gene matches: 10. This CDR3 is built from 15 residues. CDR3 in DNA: TGTGCCAGCAGCCGTAGCGGGAGAGTCCTTGACGAGCAGTACTTC. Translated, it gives CASSRSGRVLDEQYF.

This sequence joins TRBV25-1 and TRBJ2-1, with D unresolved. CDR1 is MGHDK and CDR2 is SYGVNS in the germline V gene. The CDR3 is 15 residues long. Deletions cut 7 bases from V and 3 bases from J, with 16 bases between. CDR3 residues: CASKKARAVYNEQFF. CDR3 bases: TGTGCCAGCAAGAAGGCCCGGGCCGTCTACAATGAGCAGTTCTTC.